This T cell receptor (beta chain) was captured in a study of CD8+CD57+ T cells in acquired aplastic anemia. This CDR3 has 12 amino acids. Germline V gene lookup returns CDR1 LNHDA and CDR2 SQIVND (reference sequence). Trimming stripped 5 bases from V and 1 base from J, with 3 bases between. Patients picked for sequencing had shown CD8+CD57+ cell expansion detected by flow cytometry. None of the patients had been given any therapy when their blood was sampled. TCR beta VDJ and CDR3 were profiled, and genomic DNA was the template. TCRdb reanalysed the reads using MiXCR and keeps one entry per CDR3 protein. The data hold approximately 95,000 distinct CDR3 sequences, with 55% to 80% observed a single time.

The chain recombines TRBV19 with TRBJ1-5; D gene ambiguous. The sample taken for sequencing was sorted CD4+, CD8+, or CD8+CD57+ T cells (not recorded which) from PBMCs. This clonotype was sampled from a human donor with aplastic anemia. DNA of the CDR3: TGTGCCAGTAGTTGGAGCAATCAGCCCCAGCATTTT. Its protein is CASSWSNQPQHF.